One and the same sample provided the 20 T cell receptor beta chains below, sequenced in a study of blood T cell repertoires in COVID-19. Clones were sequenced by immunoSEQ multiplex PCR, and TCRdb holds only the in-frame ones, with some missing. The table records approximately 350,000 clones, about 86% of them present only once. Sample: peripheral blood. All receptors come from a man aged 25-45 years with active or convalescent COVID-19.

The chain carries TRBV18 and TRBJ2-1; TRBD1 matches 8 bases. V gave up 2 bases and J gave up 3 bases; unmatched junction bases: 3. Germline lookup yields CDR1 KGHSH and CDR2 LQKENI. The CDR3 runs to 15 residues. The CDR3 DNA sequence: TGTGCCAGCTCACCAGGGACAGGAAACTACAATGAGCAGTTCTTC. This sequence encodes CASSPGTGNYNEQFF. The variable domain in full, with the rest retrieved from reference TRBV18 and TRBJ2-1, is NAGVMQNPRHLVRRRGQEARLRCSPMKGHSHVYWYRQLPEEGLKFMVYLQKENIIDESGMPKERFSAEFPKEGPSILRIQQVVRGDSAAYFCASSPGTGNYNEQFFGPGTRLTVL.

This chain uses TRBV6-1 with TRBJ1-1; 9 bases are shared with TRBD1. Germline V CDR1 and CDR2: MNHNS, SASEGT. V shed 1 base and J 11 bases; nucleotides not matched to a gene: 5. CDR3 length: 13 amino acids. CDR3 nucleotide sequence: TGTGCCAGCAGTGAAGGGGACAGGGCGTTGGCTTTCTTT. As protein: CASSEGDRALAFF.

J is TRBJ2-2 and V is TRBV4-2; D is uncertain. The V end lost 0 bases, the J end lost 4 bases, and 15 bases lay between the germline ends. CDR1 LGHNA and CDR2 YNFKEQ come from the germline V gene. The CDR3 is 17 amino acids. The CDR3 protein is CASSQDEVGRGTGELFF. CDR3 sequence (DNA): TGTGCCAGCAGCCAAGATGAAGTCGGCCGAGGCACCGGGGAGCTGTTTTTT.

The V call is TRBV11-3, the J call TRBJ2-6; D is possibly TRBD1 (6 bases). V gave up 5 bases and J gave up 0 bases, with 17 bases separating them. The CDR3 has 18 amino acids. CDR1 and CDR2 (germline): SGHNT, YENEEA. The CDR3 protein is CASSKPGHSNSGANVLTF. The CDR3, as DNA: TGTGCCAGCAGCAAGCCGGGACACTCTAACTCTGGGGCCAACGTCCTGACTTTC.

The CDR3 DNA reads TGTGCCAGCAGTTTCTCGTCCGCAGGGGATGGCTACACCTTC. Protein sequence: CASSFSSAGDGYTF. The chain links TRBV14 to TRBJ1-2; tentatively, D is TRBD1 (6 bases). Germline CDR1 and CDR2: SGHDN and FVKESK. The CDR3 runs 14 residues. V was clipped by 6 bases and J by 6 bases, with 17 bases between them. Complete variable domain (other parts from reference TRBV14 and TRBJ1-2): EAGVTQFPSHSVIEKGQTVTLRCDPISGHDNLYWYRRVMGKEIKFLLHFVKESKQDESGMPNNRFLAERTGGTYSTLKVQPAELEDSGVYFCASSFSSAGDGYTFGSGTRLTVV.

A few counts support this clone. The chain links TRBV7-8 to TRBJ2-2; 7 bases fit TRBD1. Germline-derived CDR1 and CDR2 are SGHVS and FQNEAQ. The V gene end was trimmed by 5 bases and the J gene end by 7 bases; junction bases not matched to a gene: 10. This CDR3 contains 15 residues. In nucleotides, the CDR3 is TGTGCCAGCAGCCCCATACCTAGACAGGGCGGGGAGCTGTTTTTT. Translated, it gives CASSPIPRQGGELFF.

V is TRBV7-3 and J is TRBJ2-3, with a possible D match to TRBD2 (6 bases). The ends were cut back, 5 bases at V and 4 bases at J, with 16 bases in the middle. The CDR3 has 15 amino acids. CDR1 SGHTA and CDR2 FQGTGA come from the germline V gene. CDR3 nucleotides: TGTGCCAGCAGCACCCTAATGGCGGGGTCAGATACGCAGTATTTT. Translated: CASSTLMAGSDTQYF.

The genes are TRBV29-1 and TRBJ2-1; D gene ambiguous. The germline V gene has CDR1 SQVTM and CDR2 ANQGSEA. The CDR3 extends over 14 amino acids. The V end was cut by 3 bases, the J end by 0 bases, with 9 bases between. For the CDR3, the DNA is TGCAGCGTTGATGAATCTAGCTCCTACAATGAGCAGTTCTTC. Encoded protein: CSVDESSSYNEQFF.

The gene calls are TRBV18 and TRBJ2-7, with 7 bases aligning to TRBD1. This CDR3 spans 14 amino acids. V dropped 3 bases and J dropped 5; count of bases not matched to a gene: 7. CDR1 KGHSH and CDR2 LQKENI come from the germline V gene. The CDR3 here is CASSPGDSSNEQYF. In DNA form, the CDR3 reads TGTGCCAGCTCACCTGGGGACAGCTCTAACGAGCAGTACTTC.

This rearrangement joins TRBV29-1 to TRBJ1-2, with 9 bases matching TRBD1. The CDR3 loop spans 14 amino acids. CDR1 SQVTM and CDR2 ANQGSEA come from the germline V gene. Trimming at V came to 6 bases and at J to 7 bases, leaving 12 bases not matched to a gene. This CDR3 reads CSVAIWTGESGYTF. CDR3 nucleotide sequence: TGCAGCGTCGCCATTTGGACAGGGGAATCTGGCTACACCTTC.

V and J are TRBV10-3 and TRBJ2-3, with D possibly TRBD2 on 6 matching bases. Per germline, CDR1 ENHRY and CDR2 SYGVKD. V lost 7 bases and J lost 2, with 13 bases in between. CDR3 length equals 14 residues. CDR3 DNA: TGTGCCATCAAGGGAGAGCGGGTCACAGATACGCAGTATTTT. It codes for CAIKGERVTDTQYF.

The CDR3 DNA is TGTGCCAGCAGCTTTAGCGGGGAACCCCAAGAGACCCAGTACTTC. It is translated as CASSFSGEPQETQYF. The V call is TRBV28, the J call TRBJ2-5; 8 bases agree with TRBD2. Germline trimming cut 6 bases from V and 1 base from J; bases unmatched to any gene: 7. The germline CDR1 and CDR2 sequences are MDHEN and SYDVKM. CDR3 length: 15 amino acids.

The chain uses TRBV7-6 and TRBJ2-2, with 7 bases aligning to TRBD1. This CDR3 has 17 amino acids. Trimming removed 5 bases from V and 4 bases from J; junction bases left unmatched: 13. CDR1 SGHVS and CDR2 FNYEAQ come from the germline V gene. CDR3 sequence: CASSISAGTVSTGELFF. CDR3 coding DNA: TGTGCCAGCAGCATCTCCGCCGGGACAGTAAGCACCGGGGAGCTGTTTTTT.

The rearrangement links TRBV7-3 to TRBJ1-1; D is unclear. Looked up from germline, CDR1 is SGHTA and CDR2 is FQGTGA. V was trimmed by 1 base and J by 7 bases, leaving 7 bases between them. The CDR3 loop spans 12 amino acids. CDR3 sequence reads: CASSLKEGEAFF. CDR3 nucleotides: TGTGCCAGCAGCTTAAAGGAGGGTGAAGCTTTCTTT.

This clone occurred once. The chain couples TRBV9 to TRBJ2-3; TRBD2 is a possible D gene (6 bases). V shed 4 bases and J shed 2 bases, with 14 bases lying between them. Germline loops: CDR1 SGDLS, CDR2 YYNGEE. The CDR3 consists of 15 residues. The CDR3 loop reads CASSPASEITDTQYF. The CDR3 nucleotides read TGTGCCAGCAGCCCAGCTAGCGAGATCACAGATACGCAGTATTTT.

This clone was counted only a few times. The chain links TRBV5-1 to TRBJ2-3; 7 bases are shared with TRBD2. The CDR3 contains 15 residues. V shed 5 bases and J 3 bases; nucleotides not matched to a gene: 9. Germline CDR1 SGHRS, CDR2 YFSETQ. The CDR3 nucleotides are TGCGCCAGCAGTAGTCCCCCGGGGGGTACAGATACGCAGTATTTT. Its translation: CASSSPPGGTDTQYF.

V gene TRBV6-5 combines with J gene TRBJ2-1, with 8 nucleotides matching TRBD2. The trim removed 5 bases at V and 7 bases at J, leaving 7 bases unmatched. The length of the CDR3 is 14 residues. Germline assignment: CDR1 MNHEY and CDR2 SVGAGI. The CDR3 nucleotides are TGTGCCAGCAGTCAACGGGAGGGCGGTAATGAGCAGTTCTTC. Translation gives CASSQREGGNEQFF.

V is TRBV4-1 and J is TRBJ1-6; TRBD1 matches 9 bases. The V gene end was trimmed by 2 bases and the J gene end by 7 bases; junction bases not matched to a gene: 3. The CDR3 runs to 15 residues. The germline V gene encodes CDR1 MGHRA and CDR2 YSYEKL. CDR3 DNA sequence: TGCGCCAGCAGCCAATATGACAGGGGGAATTCACCCCTCCACTTT. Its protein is CASSQYDRGNSPLHF.

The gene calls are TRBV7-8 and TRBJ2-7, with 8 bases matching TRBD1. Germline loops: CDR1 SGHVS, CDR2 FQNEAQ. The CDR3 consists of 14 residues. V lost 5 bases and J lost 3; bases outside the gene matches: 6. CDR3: CASSTRQGSYEQYF. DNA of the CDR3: TGTGCCAGCAGCACTAGACAGGGGAGCTACGAGCAGTACTTC.

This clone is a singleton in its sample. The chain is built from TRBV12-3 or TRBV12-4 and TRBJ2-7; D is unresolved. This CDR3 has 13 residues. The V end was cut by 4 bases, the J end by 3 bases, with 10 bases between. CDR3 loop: CASSSPEIYEQYF. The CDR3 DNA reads TGTGCCAGCAGTTCTCCGGAGATCTACGAGCAGTACTTC.